What follows are 15 T cell receptor beta chains derived from one specimen sequenced in a study of post-analysis software for immune sequencing data. For these TCRs, the target antigens are not known. Presence of unique molecular identifiers characterized the TCR beta cDNA libraries. TCRdb analysed the PCR reads with MiXCR anew, one entry per CDR3 protein. In the table there are roughly 540,000 distinct CDR3 sequences, around 31% of which are singletons. Study outcomes and limitations: With TRBV5-6, TRBV5-1 and TRBV20-1 included, about five TRBV segments were more frequent in patients than in controls.

Sequencing was carried out using blood. These receptors came from a girl aged 2-17 years with multiple sclerosis.

The chain carries TRBV28 and TRBJ2-5; D is undetermined. Trimming cost V 8 bases and J 1 base, with 11 bases left between them. CDR3 length: 13 amino acids. Germline V gene lookup returns CDR1 MDHEN and CDR2 SYDVKM. As DNA, the CDR3 is TGTGCCAGCGGAGTTGGACGCCAAGAGACCCAGTACTTC. It specifies CASGVGRQETQYF.

This clonotype was detected only once. The V call is TRBV7-6, the J call TRBJ2-7, with D perhaps assigned TRBD1 or TRBD2 (6 bases each). The CDR3 spans 15 residues. V lost 1 base to trimming and J lost 0 bases, with 10 bases between them. Germline lookup yields CDR1 SGHVS and CDR2 FNYEAQ. The CDR3 DNA reads TGTGCCAGCAGCTTAGGTGAGGGGGGCTCCTACGAGCAGTACTTC. Translated, it gives CASSLGEGGSYEQYF. Full variable domain (rest looked up from reference TRBV7-6 and TRBJ2-7): GAGVSQSPRYKVTKRGQDVALRCDPISGHVSLYWYRQALGQGPEFLTYFNYEAQQDKSGLPNDRFSAERPEGSISTLTIQRTEQRDSAMYRCASSLGEGGSYEQYFGPGTRLTVT.

This clonotype was seen a single time. The J gene is TRBJ2-3, the V gene TRBV6-1; TRBD2 agrees at 7 bases. The germline V gene encodes CDR1 MNHNS and CDR2 SASEGT. The V and J ends lost 4 bases and 1 base, in that order; junction bases with no gene match: 11. The CDR3 spans 17 residues. The CDR3 nucleotides read TGTGCCAGCAGTGGACACCTACGGGGGGACCGCACAGATACGCAGTATTTT. Protein product: CASSGHLRGDRTDTQYF.

The V call is TRBV7-9, the J call TRBJ2-7; perhaps TRBD2 as D (6 bases). The J call is uncertain, as TRBJ2-5 better fits the DNA end. CDR1 is SEHNR and CDR2 is FQNEAQ in the germline V gene (reference sequence). The CDR3 totals 14 residues. The DNA for the CDR3 is TGTGCCTGCGAGGAGGGTAGCAGCGACGAGACCCAGTACTTC. Its translation: CACEEGSSDETQYF.

This clonotype showed up just a few times. This chain connects TRBV4-1 to TRBJ2-5, with D possibly matching TRBD1 (6 bases). This CDR3 spans 14 amino acids. The V gene lost 0 bases and the J gene lost 5 bases, with 10 bases spanning the gap. Germline V gene sequence: CDR1 MGHRA, CDR2 YSYEKL. CDR3 sequence: CASSQESRGETQYF. CDR3 bases: TGCGCCAGCAGCCAAGAGTCAAGGGGGGAGACCCAGTACTTC.

Ten or more counts support this clonotype. The chain has TRBV29-1 and TRBJ2-7; TRBD2 might be the D (5 bases). The CDR3 is made up of 14 amino acids. Germline loops: CDR1 SQVTM, CDR2 ANQGSEA. Trimming cost V 6 bases and J 4 bases, with 19 bases left between them. The DNA of the CDR3 is TGCAGCGTCGGGGTCGGTACAAGAGGTTACGAGCAGTACTTC. Residues: CSVGVGTRGYEQYF.

This clonotype was seen at least ten times. The chain recombines TRBV10-3 with TRBJ2-5; TRBD2 matches 7 bases. J was trimmed by 10 bases and V by 1 base; bases with no gene match: 6. This CDR3 region has 13 residues. Germline V gene lookup returns CDR1 ENHRY and CDR2 SYGVKD. The DNA of the CDR3 is TGTGCCATCAGTGAGTTGGAGGGAGGGGACCAGTACTTC. The encoded protein is CAISELEGGDQYF.

The J gene is TRBJ2-2, the V gene TRBV12-3 or TRBV12-4, with D unclear. CDR3 length equals 14 residues. V lost 2 bases, J lost 1 base, and 5 bases lay in between. DNA of the CDR3: TGTGCCAGCAGTTTAACACAGAACACCGGGGAGCTGTTTTTT. Amino acids: CASSLTQNTGELFF.

The chain couples TRBV6-6 to TRBJ2-5; 10 nucleotides align to TRBD2. The CDR3 covers 15 residues. The junction had 15 bases not matched to a gene; V was cut back by 6 bases and J by 11 bases. CDR1 is MNHNY and CDR2 is SVGAGI in the germline V gene (reference sequence). The CDR3 DNA is TGTGCCAGCAGACAGATGAGCGGGGGGGCCTACGTGCAGTACTTC. Protein product: CASRQMSGGAYVQYF.

The chain has TRBV11-2 and TRBJ2-5; D is perhaps TRBD1 or TRBD2 (5 bases each). CDR1 is SGHAT and CDR2 is FQNNGV in the germline V gene. V dropped 5 bases and J dropped 2 bases, with 18 bases sitting between them. There are 16 residues in the CDR3. The CDR3 region is CASSLAGAGSQETQYF. The CDR3 DNA reads as TGTGCCAGCAGCCTAGCTGGGGCAGGTTCACAAGAGACCCAGTACTTC.

This clonotype came up a few times. The rearrangement joins TRBV7-3 to TRBJ1-2; 7 bases align to TRBD1. CDR3 size: 15 residues. V shed 5 bases and J 4 bases; nucleotides not matched to a gene: 10. Germline V gene data show CDR1 as SGHTA and CDR2 as FQGTGA. CDR3 nucleotides: TGTGCCAGCAGCCTAGGAGGGACAGACCCCTATGGCTACACCTTC. This gives the protein CASSLGGTDPYGYTF.

J is TRBJ2-3 and V is TRBV5-1; 9 nucleotides align to TRBD2. Trimming at V came to 5 bases and at J to 2 bases, leaving 12 bases not matched to a gene. CDR1 is SGHRS and CDR2 is YFSETQ in the germline V gene. The CDR3 loop spans 17 amino acids. The CDR3 DNA is TGCGCCAGCAGTTCGGGAGTTAGCGGGGGATTCACAGATACGCAGTATTTT. Protein: CASSSGVSGGFTDTQYF. The whole variable domain, filled in from reference TRBV5-1 and TRBJ2-3, reads KAGVTQTPRYLIKTRGQQVTLSCSPISGHRSVSWYQQTPGQGLQFLFEYFSETQRNKGNFPGRFSGRQFSNSRSEMNVSTLELGDSALYLCASSSGVSGGFTDTQYFGPGTRLTVL.

This clonotype was observed once. The chain links TRBV28 to TRBJ2-1; 7 positions agree with TRBD1. The CDR3 is 15 residues long. V lost 2 bases and J lost 5; bases outside the gene matches: 6. Germline lookup yields CDR1 MDHEN and CDR2 SYDVKM. The CDR3 DNA reads TGTGCCAGCAGTTTAATCGGGACAGATGACAATGAGCAGTTCTTC. Protein product: CASSLIGTDDNEQFF.

This rearrangement joins TRBV11-2 to TRBJ2-7; possibly TRBD2 for D (6 bases). This CDR3 has 15 amino acids. Looked up from germline, CDR1 is SGHAT and CDR2 is FQNNGV. The V end lost 1 base, the J end lost 0 bases, and 10 bases lay between the germline ends. The CDR3 nucleotides are TGTGCCAGCAGCTTAGTGCGCGGGATCTCCTACGAGCAGTACTTC. Amino acids: CASSLVRGISYEQYF.

The rearrangement uses TRBV3-1 and TRBJ2-7; TRBD2 might be the D (6 bases). Germline V lookup: CDR1 LGHDT, CDR2 YNNKEL (reference sequence). The CDR3 loop spans 15 amino acids. V was shortened by 6 bases and J by 0 bases, with 15 bases between the two germline ends. The CDR3 sequence: CASRLTSEGSYEQYF. The CDR3, as DNA: TGTGCCAGCAGGTTGACTAGTGAGGGCTCCTACGAGCAGTACTTC.